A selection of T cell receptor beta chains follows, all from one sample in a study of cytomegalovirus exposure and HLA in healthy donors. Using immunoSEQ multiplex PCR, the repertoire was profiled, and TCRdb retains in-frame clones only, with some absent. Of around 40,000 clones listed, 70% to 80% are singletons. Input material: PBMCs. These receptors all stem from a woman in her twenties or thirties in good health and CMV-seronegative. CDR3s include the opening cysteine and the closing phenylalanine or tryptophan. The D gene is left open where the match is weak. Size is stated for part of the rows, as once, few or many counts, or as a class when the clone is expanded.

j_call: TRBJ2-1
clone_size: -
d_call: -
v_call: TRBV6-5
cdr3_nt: TGTGCCAGCAAAGGGCGGGCAAGCTCCTACAATGAGCAGTTCTTC
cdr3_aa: CASKGRASSYNEQFF

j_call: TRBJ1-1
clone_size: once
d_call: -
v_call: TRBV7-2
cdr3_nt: TGTGCCAGCAGCTCACACCAGCGCACTGAAGCTTTCTTT
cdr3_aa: CASSSHQRTEAFF

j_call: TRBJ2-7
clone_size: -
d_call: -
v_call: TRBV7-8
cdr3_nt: TGTGCCAGCAGCTTAGAGGGACACCAATACGAGCAGTACTTC
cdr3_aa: CASSLEGHQYEQYF

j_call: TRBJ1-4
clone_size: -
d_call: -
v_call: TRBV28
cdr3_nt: TGTGCCAGCAGGTGGTCAGGGATTCGTGAAAAACTGTTTTTT
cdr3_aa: CASRWSGIREKLFF

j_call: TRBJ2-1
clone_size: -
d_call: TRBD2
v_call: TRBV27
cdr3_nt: TGTGCCAGCATGGGAGGGCTAGCGGGAGGGAATGAGCAGTTCTTC
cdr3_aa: CASMGGLAGGNEQFF

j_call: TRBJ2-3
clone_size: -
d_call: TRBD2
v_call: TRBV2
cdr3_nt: TGTGCCAGCAGTTATACTAGCGGGGGGCACACAGATACGCAGTATTTT
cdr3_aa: CASSYTSGGHTDTQYF

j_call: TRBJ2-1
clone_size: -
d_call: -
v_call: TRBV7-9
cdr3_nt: TGTGCCAGCAGCTCTCTAGTCGGGTTCTTC
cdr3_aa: CASSSLVGFF

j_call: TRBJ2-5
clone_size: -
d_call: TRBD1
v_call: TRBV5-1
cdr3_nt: TGCGCCAGCAGCGGCACAGGGGGCGCGGGAGAGACCCAGTACTTC
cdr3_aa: CASSGTGGAGETQYF

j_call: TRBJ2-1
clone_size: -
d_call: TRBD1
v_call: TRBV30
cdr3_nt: TGTGCCTGGAGTAGGGACAGGGGGTTTACCTACAATGAGCAGTTCTTC
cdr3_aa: CAWSRDRGFTYNEQFF

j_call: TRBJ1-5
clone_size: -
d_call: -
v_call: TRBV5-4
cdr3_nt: TGTGCCAGCAGCTTGGATGGGGGGATAAATCAGCCCCAGCATTTT
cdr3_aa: CASSLDGGINQPQHF

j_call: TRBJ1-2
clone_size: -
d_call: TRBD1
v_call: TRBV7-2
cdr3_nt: TGTGCCAGCAGACGATCGCCTTGGACAGGCTATGGCTACACCTTC
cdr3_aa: CASRRSPWTGYGYTF

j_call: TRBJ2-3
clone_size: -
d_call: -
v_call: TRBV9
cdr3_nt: TGTGCCAGCAGCGTAGCTATTAGCCGCACAGATACGCAGTATTTT
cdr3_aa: CASSVAISRTDTQYF

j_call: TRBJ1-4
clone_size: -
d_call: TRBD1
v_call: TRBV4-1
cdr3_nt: TGCGCCAGCAGCCAAGATAACAGGGGTGATGAAAAACTGTTTTTT
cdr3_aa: CASSQDNRGDEKLFF

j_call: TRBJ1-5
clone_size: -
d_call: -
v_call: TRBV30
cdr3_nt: TGTGCCTGGACTGGTAGTGGAGGAAAGCCCCAGCATTTT
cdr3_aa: CAWTGSGGKPQHF

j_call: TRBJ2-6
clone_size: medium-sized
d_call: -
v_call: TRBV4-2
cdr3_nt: TGTGCCAGCAGCCAAGAGCAGGGTCAAGGGGCCAACGTCCTGACTTTC
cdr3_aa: CASSQEQGQGANVLTF

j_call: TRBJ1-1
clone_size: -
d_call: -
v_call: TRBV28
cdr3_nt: TGTGCCAGTGGGCAGGGGCATAACTATGAAGCTTTCTTT
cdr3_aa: CASGQGHNYEAFF

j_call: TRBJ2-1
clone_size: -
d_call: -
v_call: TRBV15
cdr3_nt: TGTGCCACCAGCAGAGATGGCAGGGGCAGCAATGAGCAGTTCTTC
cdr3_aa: CATSRDGRGSNEQFF

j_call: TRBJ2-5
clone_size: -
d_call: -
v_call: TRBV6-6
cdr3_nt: TGTGCCAGCAGTTACGCAGAAGAGACCCAGTACTTC
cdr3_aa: CASSYAEETQYF

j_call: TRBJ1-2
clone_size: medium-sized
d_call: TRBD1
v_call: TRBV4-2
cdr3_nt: TGTGCCAGCAGCCAGATTGAGACAGGGGAGTATGGCTACACCTTC
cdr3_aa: CASSQIETGEYGYTF

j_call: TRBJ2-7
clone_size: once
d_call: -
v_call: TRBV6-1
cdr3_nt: TGTGCCAGCAGTGACTACTACGAGCAGTACTTC
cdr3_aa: CASSDYYEQYF

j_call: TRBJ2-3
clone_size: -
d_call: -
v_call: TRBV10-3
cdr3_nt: TGTGCCATCAGTGAGGGACAACTCACAGATACGCAGTATTTT
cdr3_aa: CAISEGQLTDTQYF

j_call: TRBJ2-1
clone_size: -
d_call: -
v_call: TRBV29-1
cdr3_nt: TGCAGCGTTGAAAAAGGGGCGCAGGGCAATGAGCAGTTCTTC
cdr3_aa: CSVEKGAQGNEQFF

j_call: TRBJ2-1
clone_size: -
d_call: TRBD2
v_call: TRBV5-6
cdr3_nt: TGTGCCAGCAGCTCCCGACTAGCGGGAGGGCCAAGAGAGCAGTTCTTC
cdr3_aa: CASSSRLAGGPREQFF

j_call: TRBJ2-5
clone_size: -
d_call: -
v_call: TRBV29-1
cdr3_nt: TGCAGCGTTGATCGGGGGAGGGAGACCCAGTACTTC
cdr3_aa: CSVDRGRETQYF